What follows are 24 T cell receptor beta chains derived from one specimen sequenced in a study of CD8 T cells in Susac syndrome. Random hexamers served to reverse transcribe about 0.5 to 1 ug RNA. MiXCR, applied by TCRdb to the immunoSEQ multiplex PCR reads, yields one record per CDR3 protein. The sample comprises 150,000 to 200,000 distinct CDR3 sequences, approximately 95% of which are singletons, and about 0.093% rests with the top ten. Sequencing used CD4+ T cells from PBMCs. These receptors were taken from a human donor with multiple sclerosis.

J is TRBJ1-3 and V is TRBV30; perhaps TRBD1 as D (6 bases). V was pared by 0 bases and J by 5 bases, with 11 bases between. The CDR3 consists of 14 residues. Germline CDR1 GTSNPN, CDR2 SVGIG (reference sequence). Here the CDR3 reads CAWSVIGGRNTIYF. CDR3 nucleotides: TGTGCCTGGAGTGTAATAGGGGGGAGAAACACCATATATTTT.

The chain employs TRBV5-6 and TRBJ2-1; D remains ambiguous. Trimming took off 0 bases at V and 6 bases at J, with 10 bases between the two ends. Germline loops: CDR1 SGHDT, CDR2 YYEEEE. The CDR3 has 14 residues. This CDR3 is CASSLGRVSNEQFF. The DNA of the CDR3 is TGTGCCAGCAGCTTGGGAAGGGTTAGCAATGAGCAGTTCTTC.

The rearrangement links TRBV3-1 to TRBJ1-1, with 8 bases that match TRBD1. CDR3 size: 14 residues. J gave up 5 bases and V 2 bases, and 4 bases lay outside the gene matches. Germline V gene sequence: CDR1 LGHDT, CDR2 YNNKEL (reference sequence). The CDR3: CASSQWNRGTEAFF. Here the CDR3 DNA reads TGTGCCAGCAGCCAATGGAACAGGGGGACTGAAGCTTTCTTT.

The chain joins TRBV29-1 to TRBJ2-5, with 7 bases identical to TRBD1. From germline, CDR1 is SQVTM and CDR2 ANQGSEA. The CDR3 runs to 13 residues. The junction had 4 bases not matched to a gene; V was cut back by 6 bases and J by 0 bases. This CDR3 reads CSVTGTDQETQYF. The CDR3 coding sequence is TGCAGCGTCACCGGGACAGACCAAGAGACCCAGTACTTC.

The chain employs TRBV3-1 and TRBJ1-2; D uncertain. Trimming removed 0 bases at V and 7 bases at J, with 15 bases between. Germline CDR1 is LGHDT and CDR2 is YNNKEL (reference sequence). This CDR3 spans 15 amino acids. The CDR3 DNA follows: TGTGCCAGCAGCCAAGAATGGCATCAAATGATTGGCTACACCTTC. As protein: CASSQEWHQMIGYTF.

The J gene is TRBJ1-2, the V gene TRBV12-3 or TRBV12-4; 8 nucleotides line up with TRBD1. The CDR3 is 14 residues long. V shed 6 bases, J shed 3 bases, and the junction held 6 bases outside the gene matches. The CDR3: CASRPTGEHYGYTF. The CDR3 region has the DNA TGTGCCAGCAGGCCGACAGGGGAGCACTATGGCTACACCTTC.

This clonotype occurred once. The chain employs TRBV6-5 and TRBJ2-7; 8 bases map to TRBD1. Trimming cost V 6 bases and J 3 bases; bases outside gene matches: 4. The CDR3 is made up of 13 amino acids. Germline CDR1 is MNHEY and CDR2 is SVGAGI. The CDR3 DNA is TGTGCCAGCAGGGTCGACAGGGGCTACGAGCAGTACTTC. Its protein product is CASRVDRGYEQYF.

This clonotype was recorded once. The rearrangement links TRBV5-6 to TRBJ2-2; 11 positions agree with TRBD2. Germline V lookup: CDR1 SGHDT, CDR2 YYEEEE. This CDR3 is 18 amino acids long. J gave up 0 bases and V 4 bases, and 8 bases lay outside the gene matches. CDR3 DNA sequence: TGTGCCAGCAGCCCGTTTAGCGGGGGGGCAGCGAACACCGGGGAGCTGTTTTTT. Translated: CASSPFSGGAANTGELFF.

This chain uses TRBV19 with TRBJ2-7; D gene unclear. V was trimmed by 4 bases and J by 0 bases, leaving 4 bases between them. The CDR3 has 12 residues. Germline-derived CDR1 and CDR2 are LNHDA and SQIVND (reference sequence). The CDR3 coding sequence is TGTGCCAGTAGTACCCCCTCCTACGAGCAGTACTTC. This translates into CASSTPSYEQYF. Filled out from reference TRBV19 and TRBJ2-7, the complete variable domain reads DGGITQSPKYLFRKEGQNVTLSCEQNLNHDAMYWYRQDPGQGLRLIYYSQIVNDFQKGDIAEGYSVSREKKESFPLTVTSAQKNPTAFYLCASSTPSYEQYFGPGTRLTVT.

The sample holds one count of this clonotype. The chain carries TRBV20-1 and TRBJ2-1; D remains ambiguous. Deletions cut 0 bases from V and 4 bases from J, with 7 bases between. In germline, CDR1 is DFQATT, CDR2 SNEGSKA (reference sequence). The CDR3 length is 13 residues. DNA of the CDR3: TGCAGTGCTAGAGAGGATTTTTACAATGAGCAGTTCTTC. Translation gives CSAREDFYNEQFF.

The genes are TRBV12-3 or TRBV12-4 and TRBJ2-7, with D possibly being TRBD2 (5 bases). The CDR3 is 13 amino acids. V was trimmed by 5 bases and J by 4 bases, leaving 12 bases between them. The CDR3 loop reads CASSPRPGYEQYF. The CDR3 DNA sequence: TGTGCCAGCAGTCCCCGACCGGGATACGAGCAGTACTTC.

The chain employs TRBV9 and TRBJ1-6, with D tentatively TRBD1 (6 bases). V lost 4 bases and J 6 bases, leaving 14 bases between the germline ends. Germline V gene data show CDR1 as SGDLS and CDR2 as YYNGEE. The CDR3 covers 15 residues. The CDR3 is CASSPRTEINSPLHF. As DNA, the CDR3 is TGTGCCAGCAGCCCAAGGACAGAGATTAATTCACCCCTCCACTTT.

This sequence joins TRBV28 and TRBJ2-3; D perhaps matches TRBD2 (6 bases). This CDR3 spans 16 amino acids. With 3 bases removed from V and 7 bases from J, the gap between germline ends came to 20 bases. The germline V gene encodes CDR1 MDHEN and CDR2 SYDVKM. The CDR3 sequence: CASSFAGGVRRNTQYF. The CDR3 DNA reads as TGTGCCAGCAGTTTTGCGGGCGGGGTCCGGAGGAATACGCAGTATTTT.

The CDR3: CASSFQGRYGYTF. The CDR3 nucleotides read TGTGCCAGCAGTTTCCAGGGAAGATATGGCTACACCTTC. The chain joins TRBV12-3 or TRBV12-4 to TRBJ1-2, with D tentatively TRBD1 (5 bases). V was pared by 3 bases and J by 5 bases, with 10 bases between. The CDR3 has 13 residues.

This clonotype was picked up one time. CDR3 region: CATSRGTTSGGFLGETQYF. DNA for the CDR3: TGTGCCACCAGCAGAGGGACGACTAGCGGGGGTTTTCTGGGCGAGACCCAGTACTTC. V is TRBV15 and J is TRBJ2-5; 12 bases fit TRBD2. Germline loops: CDR1 LNHNV, CDR2 YYDKDF (reference sequence). CDR3 length: 19 amino acids. Trimming removed 1 base from V and 5 bases from J; junction bases left unmatched: 14. The full variable domain, with the rest looked up from reference TRBV15 and TRBJ2-5, is DAMVIQNPRYQVTQFGKPVTLSCSQTLNHNVMYWYQQKSSQAPKLLFHYYDKDFNNEADTPDNFQSRRPNTSFCFLDIRSPGLGDTAMYLCATSRGTTSGGFLGETQYFGPGTRLLVL.

The CDR3 region is CASSPPTRTEAFF. In DNA, the CDR3 is TGTGCCAGCTCACCGCCAACTCGGACTGAAGCTTTCTTT. The V call is TRBV18, the J call TRBJ1-1, with no clear D. Trimming stripped 3 bases from V and 5 bases from J, with 10 bases between. The germline V gene has CDR1 KGHSH and CDR2 LQKENI. This CDR3 contains 13 residues.

The genes are TRBV12-3 or TRBV12-4 and TRBJ1-1; TRBD1 matches 7 bases. Trimming at V came to 5 bases and at J to 5 bases, leaving 14 bases not matched to a gene. The CDR3 is made up of 16 amino acids. CDR3 nucleotide sequence: TGTGCCAGCAGTCCCTGGCCTCACAGGGGAGGAACTGAAGCTTTCTTT. As protein: CASSPWPHRGGTEAFF.

This clonotype was observed once. The CDR3 reads CASSLGTSKDGYTF. The CDR3 DNA reads as TGTGCCAGCAGCTTAGGGACATCTAAGGATGGCTACACCTTC. V gene TRBV7-9 combines with J gene TRBJ1-2; tentatively, D is TRBD1 (5 bases). The CDR3 length is 14 residues. In germline, CDR1 is SEHNR, CDR2 FQNEAQ (reference sequence). Between the trimmed V and J ends, which lost 1 base and 6 bases, there was a span of 12 bases.

The chain employs TRBV5-1 and TRBJ2-5, with D possibly TRBD1 on 5 matching bases. Trimming removed 0 bases from V and 2 bases from J, with 17 bases in between. Germline loops: CDR1 SGHRS, CDR2 YFSETQ. CDR3 size: 17 residues. The CDR3 DNA is TGCGCCAGCAGCTTGGTTAGGGTCGACAGCGCTCAAGAGACCCAGTACTTC. This gives the protein CASSLVRVDSAQETQYF.

There are a few counts of this clonotype. The V gene is TRBV29-1, the J gene TRBJ1-2; the D gene is possibly TRBD1 (5 bases). V dropped 3 bases and J dropped 4 bases, with 6 bases sitting between them. The germline V gene encodes CDR1 SQVTM and CDR2 ANQGSEA. The CDR3 runs to 11 residues. The CDR3 region is CSVDGGYGYTF. DNA of the CDR3: TGCAGCGTTGATGGGGGCTATGGCTACACCTTC. The full variable domain, its missing parts supplied by reference TRBV29-1 and TRBJ1-2, is SAVISQKPSRDICQRGTSLTIQCQVDSQVTMMFWYRQQPGQSLTLIATANQGSEATYESGFVIDKFPISRPNLTFSTLTVSNMSPEDSSIYLCSVDGGYGYTFGSGTRLTVV.

The chain joins TRBV6-1 to TRBJ2-7, with D perhaps given as TRBD1 or TRBD2 (5 bases each). Trimming removed 3 bases from V and 0 bases from J, with 12 bases in between. CDR1 and CDR2 (germline): MNHNS, SASEGT. There are 15 residues in the CDR3. CDR3 sequence (DNA): TGTGCCAGCAGTGAGGGACCGCTTGTCTCCTACGAGCAGTACTTC. It is translated as CASSEGPLVSYEQYF.

The gene calls are TRBV20-1 and TRBJ1-2; 7 positions match TRBD1. Per the germline V gene, CDR1 is DFQATT and CDR2 is SNEGSKA (reference sequence). The junction had 7 bases not matched to a gene; V was cut back by 6 bases and J by 6 bases. This CDR3 contains 12 residues. DNA for the CDR3: TGCAGTGCCGCTAAGGACAGGCATGGCTACACCTTC. Encoded protein: CSAAKDRHGYTF.

The chain has TRBV6-5 and TRBJ1-2, with D possibly being TRBD1 (5 bases). V was trimmed by 5 bases and J by 8 bases, leaving 18 bases between them. CDR3 length equals 14 residues. Germline values: CDR1 MNHEY, CDR2 SVGAGI. The CDR3, as DNA: TGTGCCAGCAGTCGCCGGGACCCTCGGGAGGGCTACACCTTC. Amino acids: CASSRRDPREGYTF.

This chain links TRBV29-1 with TRBJ2-7; D is uncertain. Looked up from germline, CDR1 is SQVTM and CDR2 is ANQGSEA. The CDR3 contains 11 residues. V was cut by 5 bases and J by 1 base, with 6 bases left in between. The CDR3 DNA sequence: TGCAGCGTTCTAGGATCCTACGAGCAGTACTTC. This sequence encodes CSVLGSYEQYF.